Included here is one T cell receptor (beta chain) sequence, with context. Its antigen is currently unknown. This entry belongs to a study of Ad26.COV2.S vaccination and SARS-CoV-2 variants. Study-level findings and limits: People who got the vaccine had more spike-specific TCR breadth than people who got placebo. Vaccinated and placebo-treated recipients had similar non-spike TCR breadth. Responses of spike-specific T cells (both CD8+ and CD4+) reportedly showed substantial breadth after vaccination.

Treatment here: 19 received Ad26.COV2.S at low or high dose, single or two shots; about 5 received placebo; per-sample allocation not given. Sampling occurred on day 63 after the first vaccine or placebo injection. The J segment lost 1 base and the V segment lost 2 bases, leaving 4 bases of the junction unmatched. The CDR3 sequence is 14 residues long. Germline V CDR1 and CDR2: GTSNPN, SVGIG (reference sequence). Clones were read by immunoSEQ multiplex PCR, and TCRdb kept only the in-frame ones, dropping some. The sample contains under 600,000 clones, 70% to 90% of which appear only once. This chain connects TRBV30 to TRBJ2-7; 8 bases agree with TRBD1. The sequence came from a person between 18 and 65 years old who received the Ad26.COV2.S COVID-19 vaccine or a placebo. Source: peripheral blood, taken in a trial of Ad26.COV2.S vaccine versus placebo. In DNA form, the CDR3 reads TGTGCCTGGAGTTCAGGGGGCGCTTCCTACGAGCAGTACTTC. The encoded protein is CAWSSGGASYEQYF.